A single sample is the source of the 30 T cell receptor beta chains below, sequenced in a study of blood T cell repertoires in COVID-19. Repertoires were generated with immunoSEQ multiplex PCR, while TCRdb's copy carries only in-frame clones and drops some. The repertoire holds about 260,000 clones, with roughly 86% as singletons. The sequenced sample was peripheral blood. The receptor set was obtained from a man in his forties or fifties who had recovered from COVID-19.

In its sample, this clone was seen a few times. V and J are TRBV5-5 and TRBJ2-7; D possibly corresponds to TRBD2 (5 bases). Germline V CDR1 and CDR2: SGHKS, YYEKEE (reference sequence). The CDR3 length is 12 residues. Trimming stripped 4 bases from V and 0 bases from J, with 5 bases between. The CDR3 reads CASSGSSYEQYF. The CDR3 nucleotides are TGTGCCAGCAGCGGGAGCTCCTACGAGCAGTACTTC.

This clone was observed once. The chain has TRBV9 and TRBJ1-2; D not resolved. Deletions cut 2 bases from V and 0 bases from J, with 17 bases between. The CDR3 consists of 17 residues. Germline CDR1 is SGDLS and CDR2 is YYNGEE. This chain's CDR3 is CASSVEPAASANYGYTF. DNA of the CDR3: TGTGCCAGCAGCGTGGAACCGGCGGCTTCGGCTAACTATGGCTACACCTTC. The full variable domain, in which reference TRBV9 and TRBJ1-2 provide the parts outside the CDR3, is DSGVTQTPKHLITATGQRVTLRCSPRSGDLSVYWYQQSLDQGLQFLIQYYNGEERAKGNILERFSAQQFPDLHSELNLSSLELGDSALYFCASSVEPAASANYGYTFGSGTRLTVV.

A word on this clone: This specimen includes other DNA sequences encoding the same CDR3. The chain is built from TRBV19 and TRBJ1-6; a possible D gene is TRBD1 (6 bases). The CDR3 has 14 amino acids. Germline-derived CDR1 and CDR2 are LNHDA and SQIVND (reference sequence). With 1 base removed from V and 7 bases from J, the gap between germline ends came to 8 bases. The CDR3 DNA reads as TGTGCCAGTAGTATAGGAGGGGGAAATTCACCCCTCCACTTT. This sequence encodes CASSIGGGNSPLHF. Using reference TRBV19 and TRBJ1-6 for the parts outside the CDR3, the full variable domain is DGGITQSPKYLFRKEGQNVTLSCEQNLNHDAMYWYRQDPGQGLRLIYYSQIVNDFQKGDIAEGYSVSREKKESFPLTVTSAQKNPTAFYLCASSIGGGNSPLHFGNGTRLTVT.

The rearrangement joins TRBV7-2 to TRBJ1-6, with 9 bases lining up with TRBD1. CDR1 and CDR2 from the germline V gene are SGHTA and FQGNSA. The CDR3 consists of 16 residues. V dropped 5 bases and J dropped 7; count of bases not matched to a gene: 9. CDR3 bases: TGTGCCAGCAGCACCGGGACAGGGAATGGGAATTCACCCCTCCACTTT. Translated, it gives CASSTGTGNGNSPLHF.

The chain employs TRBV27 and TRBJ1-3, with a possible D match to TRBD1 (6 bases). The CDR3 length is 16 residues. V lost 2 bases to trimming and J lost 3 bases, with 14 bases between them. Germline loops: CDR1 MNHEY, CDR2 SMNVEV (reference sequence). CDR3 residues: CASSLGGQGFGNTIYF. CDR3 in DNA: TGTGCCAGCAGTTTAGGCGGTCAGGGGTTTGGAAACACCATATATTTT.

The gene calls are TRBV5-4 and TRBJ2-1; 10 bases line up with TRBD2. The CDR3 is made up of 17 amino acids. CDR1 is SGHNT, CDR2 YYREEE, per germline (reference sequence). V lost 1 base, J lost 7 bases, and 11 bases stayed unmatched. CDR3 protein: CASSLPGLASSRNEQFF. The DNA of the CDR3 is TGTGCCAGCAGCTTGCCGGGACTAGCGTCTTCTAGGAATGAGCAGTTCTTC.

There are a few counts of this clone. This chain joins TRBV5-1 and TRBJ2-3, with a weak D call TRBD1 (6 bases). Germline V gives CDR1 SGHRS, CDR2 YFSETQ. Trimming took 4 bases from V and 10 from J, leaving 13 bases between them. The CDR3 extends over 12 amino acids. CDR3 residues: CASSEQGLSQYF. The CDR3 DNA sequence: TGCGCCAGCAGCGAACAGGGCTTATCGCAGTATTTT.

This chain joins TRBV3-1 (or the pseudogene TRBV3-2) and TRBJ2-5, with 12 bases fitting TRBD2. CDR3 length: 14 amino acids. Germline V gene data show CDR1 as LGHDT and CDR2 as YNNKEL (reference sequence). Trimming at V came to 4 bases and at J to 5 bases, leaving 2 bases not matched to a gene. The CDR3 is CASSRTSGAETQYF. In nucleotides, the CDR3 is TGTGCCAGCAGCCGGACTAGCGGGGCTGAGACCCAGTACTTC.

The rearrangement links TRBV28 to TRBJ2-4; possibly TRBD1 for D (5 bases). The CDR3 has 14 residues. V dropped 4 bases and J dropped 6 bases, with 13 bases sitting between them. Germline V gene data show CDR1 as MDHEN and CDR2 as SYDVKM. Here the CDR3 DNA reads TGTGCCAGCAGTTCTCAGGGTCTTAGAAACATTCAGTACTTC. Amino acids: CASSSQGLRNIQYF. Using reference TRBV28 and TRBJ2-4 for the parts outside the CDR3, the full variable domain is DVKVTQSSRYLVKRTGEKVFLECVQDMDHENMFWYRQDPGLGLRLIYFSYDVKMKEKGDIPEGYSVSREKKERFSLILESASTNQTSMYLCASSSQGLRNIQYFGAGTRLSVL.

CDR3 in amino acids: CASSQGGGHTDTQYF. The CDR3, as DNA: TGCGCCAGCAGCCAAGGCGGGGGGCACACAGATACGCAGTATTTT. The chain joins TRBV4-1 to TRBJ2-3, with 8 nucleotides matching TRBD2. CDR1 is MGHRA, CDR2 YSYEKL, per germline. The CDR3 is 15 residues long. After removal of 1 base from V and 2 bases from J, the junction contained 2 bases not matched to a gene.

This chain links TRBV6-5 with TRBJ2-1; D may be TRBD2 (6 bases). Germline-derived CDR1 and CDR2 are MNHEY and SVGAGI. The V and J ends lost 0 bases and 7 bases respectively, with 10 bases between them. The CDR3 covers 14 residues. CDR3 loop: CASSYSLAENEQFF. The DNA for the CDR3 is TGTGCCAGCAGTTACTCTTTAGCGGAAAATGAGCAGTTCTTC.

J is TRBJ2-3 and V is TRBV7-6, with D maybe TRBD2 (6 bases). Between the trimmed V and J ends, which lost 2 bases and 6 bases, there was a span of 9 bases. In germline, CDR1 is SGHVS, CDR2 FNYEAQ. The CDR3 spans 13 residues. CDR3 coding DNA: TGTGCCAGCAGCTTAAATGGGGGGGATACGCAGTATTTT. It encodes CASSLNGGDTQYF. The full variable domain, in which reference TRBV7-6 and TRBJ2-3 provide the parts outside the CDR3, is GAGVSQSPRYKVTKRGQDVALRCDPISGHVSLYWYRQALGQGPEFLTYFNYEAQQDKSGLPNDRFSAERPEGSISTLTIQRTEQRDSAMYRCASSLNGGDTQYFGPGTRLTVL.

Here the CDR3 DNA reads TGTGCCAGCAGCCAAGATTTGACTAGCGGGGGTTACTCTGGGGCCAACGTCCTGACTTTC. It encodes CASSQDLTSGGYSGANVLTF. The chain joins TRBV3-1 (or the pseudogene TRBV3-2) to TRBJ2-6, with 12 bases aligning to TRBD2. Germline V gene lookup returns CDR1 LGHDT and CDR2 YNNKEL (reference sequence). V gave up 0 bases and J gave up 0 bases; unmatched junction bases: 6. CDR3 length: 20 amino acids.

The chain is built from TRBV7-9 and TRBJ1-2; 8 bases line up with TRBD1. Germline CDR1 reads SEHNR; CDR2 reads FQNEAQ (reference sequence). The trim removed 1 base at V and 8 bases at J, leaving 9 bases unmatched. This CDR3 region has 15 residues. Written as DNA, the CDR3 is TGTGCCAGCAGCTTAGTGGGACAGGTTCGCGACGGCTACACCTTC. It codes for CASSLVGQVRDGYTF. Full variable domain (missing parts from reference TRBV7-9 and TRBJ1-2): DTGVSQNPRHKITKRGQNVTFRCDPISEHNRLYWYRQTLGQGPEFLTYFQNEAQLEKSRLLSDRFSAERPKGSFSTLEIQRTEQGDSAMYLCASSLVGQVRDGYTFGSGTRLTVV.

The V call is TRBV9, the J call TRBJ2-5; 8 bases align to TRBD2. The CDR3 runs to 18 residues. Losses at the gene ends were 0 bases for V and 3 bases for J; bases not matched to a gene: 13. Germline values: CDR1 SGDLS, CDR2 YYNGEE. CDR3 residues: CASSVGSGGVRPKETQYF. The DNA of the CDR3 is TGTGCCAGCAGCGTAGGGTCCGGGGGGGTTCGGCCTAAAGAGACCCAGTACTTC.

The J gene is TRBJ2-3, the V gene TRBV18; TRBD2 agrees at 11 bases. From germline, CDR1 is KGHSH and CDR2 LQKENI. This CDR3 comprises 21 residues. V dropped 3 bases and J dropped 3; count of bases not matched to a gene: 20. The CDR3 DNA is TGTGCCAGCTCACCTCTCGGGCTAGCGGGGGGATCACAGACAACAACAGATACGCAGTATTTT. Its protein is CASSPLGLAGGSQTTTDTQYF.

This clone was counted once. In nucleotides, the CDR3 is TGTGCCAGCAGTAACGGTCAGCCCCAGCATTTT. Translated, it gives CASSNGQPQHF. This chain links TRBV6-2 or TRBV6-3 with TRBJ1-5, with D unresolved. The CDR3 spans 11 residues. Germline CDR1 and CDR2: MNHEY and SVGEGT. The germline V and J ends were trimmed by 5 bases and 6 bases, with 5 bases remaining between them.

V usage is TRBV18 and J usage is TRBJ2-5; 13 bases map to TRBD2. J gave up 5 bases and V 1 base, and 7 bases lay outside the gene matches. CDR3 length equals 17 residues. Germline CDR1 and CDR2: KGHSH and LQKENI. The CDR3 spells CASSPLETSGGIETQYF. The CDR3, as DNA: TGTGCCAGCTCACCACTCGAGACTAGCGGGGGGATCGAGACCCAGTACTTC.

This chain uses TRBV9 with TRBJ1-3; no reliable D call. CDR1 is SGDLS and CDR2 is YYNGEE in the germline V gene. The CDR3 length is 14 residues. The V end lost 0 bases, the J end lost 4 bases, and 8 bases lay between the germline ends. The CDR3 protein is CASSVGTAGNTIYF. CDR3 DNA sequence: TGTGCCAGCAGCGTAGGTACAGCAGGAAACACCATATATTTT.

The table lists this clone with a count of one. The CDR3 nucleotides read TGTGCCAGCAGTTACTCGAGGGGACAGGGGACCACTGAAGCTTTCTTT. It translates to CASSYSRGQGTTEAFF. The J gene is TRBJ1-1, the V gene TRBV6-6, with TRBD1 matching over 10 bases. The CDR3 length is 16 residues. Germline CDR1 reads MNHNY; CDR2 reads SVGAGI (reference sequence). V trimming: 0 bases; J trimming: 4 bases; junction bases outside the gene matches: 5.

The CDR3 DNA is TGTGCCAGCAGCAAAGGACAGGGGGGTAACACCGGGGAGCTGTTTTTT. It specifies CASSKGQGGNTGELFF. The chain employs TRBV7-6 and TRBJ2-2, with TRBD1 identical over 10 bases. After removal of 5 bases from V and 2 bases from J, the junction contained 5 bases not matched to a gene. The germline V gene has CDR1 SGHVS and CDR2 FNYEAQ. This CDR3 has 16 residues.

The chain has TRBV7-2 and TRBJ2-7; 7 bases fit TRBD2. From germline, CDR1 is SGHTA and CDR2 FQGNSA. V shed 5 bases and J 2 bases; nucleotides not matched to a gene: 12. CDR3 size: 16 residues. The CDR3 region is CASSRVGGSATYEQYF. The CDR3 region has the DNA TGTGCCAGCAGCCGGGTGGGGGGGAGCGCCACCTACGAGCAGTACTTC.

CDR3 DNA sequence: TGCGCCAGCAGCCGGGGACGGAGGGCGGGCACCGGGGAGCTGTTTTTT. Translation gives CASSRGRRAGTGELFF. The chain has TRBV4-3 and TRBJ2-2; D is possibly TRBD2 (6 bases). The germline CDR1 and CDR2 sequences are LGHNA and YSLEER. V dropped 4 bases and J dropped 4 bases, with 16 bases sitting between them. The CDR3 has 16 amino acids.

The chain recombines TRBV7-2 with TRBJ2-7; 8 bases fit TRBD1. CDR3 length: 15 residues. V lost 3 bases, J lost 2 bases, and 6 bases stayed unmatched. Looked up from germline, CDR1 is SGHTA and CDR2 is FQGNSA. The CDR3 loop is CASSLVGQAAYEQYF. Here the CDR3 DNA reads TGTGCCAGCAGCTTGGTGGGACAGGCCGCCTACGAGCAGTACTTC.

The rearrangement links TRBV30 to TRBJ2-7; 7 bases agree with TRBD2. Germline CDR1 GTSNPN, CDR2 SVGIG (reference sequence). Unmatched junction bases numbered 14, after V lost 2 bases and J lost 1 base. This CDR3 has 17 residues. The CDR3 DNA reads TGTGCCTGGAGTCCTACATCGGGGGTAGCGGGTTCCTACGAGCAGTACTTC. Its protein is CAWSPTSGVAGSYEQYF.

The J gene is TRBJ2-5, the V gene TRBV20-1; 9 nucleotides line up with TRBD1. CDR1 is DFQATT, CDR2 SNEGSKA, per germline (reference sequence). The CDR3 extends over 13 amino acids. V dropped 3 bases and J dropped 2; count of bases not matched to a gene: 1. The CDR3 loop is CSASGTGQETQYF. CDR3 sequence (DNA): TGCAGTGCTAGTGGGACAGGGCAAGAGACCCAGTACTTC.

The chain recombines TRBV19 with TRBJ2-2, with TRBD2 matching over 14 bases. V shed 4 bases, J shed 2 bases, and the junction held 6 bases outside the gene matches. Per germline, CDR1 LNHDA and CDR2 SQIVND (reference sequence). The CDR3 extends over 18 amino acids. CDR3 protein: CASSRGLAGAPNTGELFF. CDR3 DNA sequence: TGTGCCAGTAGTAGGGGACTAGCGGGGGCCCCAAACACCGGGGAGCTGTTTTTT.

The gene calls are TRBV19 and TRBJ1-2, with D possibly matching TRBD1 (6 bases). In germline, CDR1 is LNHDA, CDR2 SQIVND (reference sequence). V was clipped by 3 bases and J by 8 bases, with 13 bases between them. The length of the CDR3 is 13 residues. The CDR3, as DNA: TGTGCCAGTAGTATCAACTACAGGGAAGGCTACACCTTC. It encodes CASSINYREGYTF.

This rearrangement joins TRBV6-5 to TRBJ2-1, with a tentative D call TRBD2 (5 bases). The CDR3 consists of 16 residues. The ends were cut back, 0 bases at V and 7 bases at J, with 16 bases in the middle. In germline, CDR1 is MNHEY, CDR2 SVGAGI. CDR3 residues: CASSYSVGGVGNEQFF. The CDR3 coding sequence is TGTGCCAGCAGTTACTCGGTTGGAGGCGTAGGAAATGAGCAGTTCTTC.

This clone was picked up one time. CDR3 residues: CASTRLGGRARETQYF. CDR3 coding DNA: TGTGCCAGCACCCGACTCGGGGGGAGGGCCCGAGAGACCCAGTACTTC. The chain combines TRBV27 with TRBJ2-5; 7 bases agree with TRBD2. Germline V gene lookup returns CDR1 MNHEY and CDR2 SMNVEV (reference sequence). The CDR3 spans 16 residues. Trimming cost V 7 bases and J 4 bases; bases outside gene matches: 15.